Each of the 29 T cell receptor beta chains below was sequenced from the same sample in a study of CD8 T cells in Susac syndrome. cDNA came from approximately 0.5 to 1 ug RNA primed by random hexamers. TCRdb reanalysed the immunoSEQ multiplex PCR reads using MiXCR and keeps one entry per CDR3 protein. The data show about 180,000 distinct CDR3 sequences, nearly 97% seen once. Sequenced input: CD4+ T cells from PBMCs. The receptor set was obtained from a human donor with multiple sclerosis.

This chain joins TRBV29-1 and TRBJ2-6; TRBD1 matches at 10 bases. Per the germline V gene, CDR1 is SQVTM and CDR2 is ANQGSEA. The junction had 6 bases not matched to a gene; V was cut back by 0 bases and J by 1 base. This CDR3 has 18 residues. The CDR3 DNA follows: TGCAGCGTTGAAGACGGAGGACAGGGGGAATCTGGGGCCAACGTCCTGACTTTC. It yields the protein CSVEDGGQGESGANVLTF. Combining the CDR3 with reference TRBV29-1 and TRBJ2-6 gives the whole variable domain SAVISQKPSRDICQRGTSLTIQCQVDSQVTMMFWYRQQPGQSLTLIATANQGSEATYESGFVIDKFPISRPNLTFSTLTVSNMSPEDSSIYLCSVEDGGQGESGANVLTFGAGSRLTVL.

The J gene is TRBJ1-6, the V gene TRBV20-1; D possibly corresponds to TRBD1 (6 bases). V was pared by 0 bases and J by 8 bases, with 11 bases between. This CDR3 is built from 14 residues. Per germline, CDR1 DFQATT and CDR2 SNEGSKA (reference sequence). For the CDR3, the DNA is TGCAGTGCTAGAGAACAGGGTCCCTATTCACCCCTCCACTTT. This gives the protein CSAREQGPYSPLHF.

The J gene is TRBJ2-2, the V gene TRBV12-3 or TRBV12-4; D unresolved. The V and J ends lost 3 bases and 3 bases respectively, with 8 bases between them. CDR3 size: 14 residues. As DNA, the CDR3 is TGTGCCAGCAGTTTCACAACCTACACCGGGGAGCTGTTTTTT. Translation: CASSFTTYTGELFF.

This sequence joins TRBV13 and TRBJ2-1, with TRBD2 identical over 8 bases. In germline, CDR1 is PRHDT, CDR2 FYEKMQ (reference sequence). Trimming took 5 bases from V and 6 from J; bases not matched to a gene: 12. There are 16 residues in the CDR3. CDR3 DNA: TGTGCCAGCAGCCGCCCCGGGGGGGCCGGACTCAATGAGCAGTTCTTC. Its protein product is CASSRPGGAGLNEQFF.

The CDR3 sequence is CSAVSRGRVWGYTF. For the CDR3, the DNA is TGCAGCGCTGTGTCGAGGGGAAGAGTTTGGGGCTACACCTTC. The chain couples TRBV29-1 to TRBJ1-2, with D possibly matching TRBD1 (5 bases). V was cut by 7 bases and J by 8 bases, with 23 bases left in between. The CDR3 has 14 amino acids. Germline CDR1 and CDR2: SQVTM and ANQGSEA.

The chain links TRBV7-2 to TRBJ1-6, with D maybe TRBD1 (5 bases). CDR1 and CDR2 from the germline V gene are SGHTA and FQGNSA. The CDR3 length is 16 residues. V was trimmed by 5 bases and J by 7 bases, leaving 18 bases between them. The CDR3 here is CASSQAPGGRNSPLHF. The DNA of the CDR3 is TGTGCCAGCAGCCAGGCCCCCGGGGGTAGAAATTCACCCCTCCACTTT.

V usage is TRBV3-1 and J usage is TRBJ2-7, with TRBD1 matching 11 bases. Germline CDR1 reads LGHDT; CDR2 reads YNNKEL (reference sequence). V lost 5 bases to trimming and J lost 6 bases; unmatched junction nucleotides: 12. This CDR3 region has 16 residues. As DNA, the CDR3 is TGTGCCAGCAGCGCACGTAAGGACAGGGGGCGCCTCGAGCAGTACTTC. As protein: CASSARKDRGRLEQYF.

This clonotype was observed once. The V and J genes are TRBV20-1 and TRBJ1-5, with TRBD1 matching over 8 bases. V trimming: 4 bases; J trimming: 7 bases; junction bases outside the gene matches: 24. In germline, CDR1 is DFQATT, CDR2 SNEGSKA (reference sequence). The CDR3 contains 19 residues. CDR3 sequence: CSAIIAGTDRDGFLQPQHF. Here the CDR3 DNA reads TGCAGTGCTATAATTGCAGGGACGGACAGGGACGGTTTTTTGCAGCCCCAGCATTTT.

The V and J genes are TRBV29-1 and TRBJ2-7, with 9 bases aligning to TRBD1. The CDR3 runs to 13 residues. After removal of 6 bases from V and 2 bases from J, the junction contained 5 bases not matched to a gene. Germline values: CDR1 SQVTM, CDR2 ANQGSEA. CDR3 residues: CSVAGQGTYEQYF. In nucleotides, the CDR3 is TGCAGCGTCGCGGGACAGGGAACCTACGAGCAGTACTTC.

The chain uses TRBV29-1 and TRBJ2-4; D assignment may be TRBD1 or TRBD2 (5 bases each). CDR3 size: 10 residues. V lost 5 bases to trimming and J lost 8 bases, with 7 bases between them. Looked up from germline, CDR1 is SQVTM and CDR2 is ANQGSEA. The CDR3 loop reads CSVRGDIQYF. As DNA, the CDR3 is TGCAGCGTTCGAGGGGACATTCAGTACTTC. The full variable domain, in which reference TRBV29-1 and TRBJ2-4 provide the parts outside the CDR3, is SAVISQKPSRDICQRGTSLTIQCQVDSQVTMMFWYRQQPGQSLTLIATANQGSEATYESGFVIDKFPISRPNLTFSTLTVSNMSPEDSSIYLCSVRGDIQYFGAGTRLSVL.

The chain couples TRBV30 to TRBJ2-3; D is perhaps TRBD1 (6 bases). This CDR3 has 14 residues. V lost 1 base to trimming and J lost 0 bases, with 8 bases between them. Looked up from germline, CDR1 is GTSNPN and CDR2 is SVGIG (reference sequence). The CDR3 bases are TGTGCCTGGAGTGACCAGGGGAGCACAGATACGCAGTATTTT. The encoded protein is CAWSDQGSTDTQYF.

This sequence joins TRBV29-1 and TRBJ2-1, with TRBD2 matching 11 bases. V shed 7 bases, J shed 6 bases, and the junction held 11 bases outside the gene matches. Germline-derived CDR1 and CDR2 are SQVTM and ANQGSEA. The CDR3 covers 15 residues. The CDR3: CSGASGGPFGNEQFF. The CDR3 coding sequence is TGCAGCGGGGCTAGCGGGGGGCCCTTCGGCAATGAGCAGTTCTTC.

This clonotype was counted only a few times. The rearrangement links TRBV30 to TRBJ1-2, with 7 nucleotides matching TRBD1. Germline CDR1 and CDR2: GTSNPN and SVGIG (reference sequence). Trimming at V came to 4 bases and at J to 7 bases, leaving 3 bases not matched to a gene. The CDR3 contains 11 residues. The CDR3 DNA sequence: TGTGCCTGGAACTACAGGGGTGGCTACACCTTC. Amino acids: CAWNYRGGYTF.

This clonotype was seen a single time. The chain recombines TRBV19 with TRBJ2-3, with 9 bases fitting TRBD2. Per the germline V gene, CDR1 is LNHDA and CDR2 is SQIVND (reference sequence). J gave up 4 bases and V 5 bases, and 7 bases lay outside the gene matches. The CDR3 has 15 amino acids. The CDR3 coding sequence is TGTGCCAGTAGTGTCAGCGGGGGGCTTCCAGATACGCAGTATTTT. Protein: CASSVSGGLPDTQYF.

This chain joins TRBV29-1 and TRBJ1-2, with D possibly matching TRBD1 (6 bases). The CDR3 is 12 amino acids. Trimming stripped 8 bases from V and 7 bases from J, with 17 bases between. Germline V CDR1 and CDR2: SQVTM, ANQGSEA. The chain's CDR3 is CSHLRGEGGYTF. CDR3 sequence (DNA): TGCAGCCACCTCAGGGGAGAGGGTGGCTACACCTTC.

J is TRBJ2-3 and V is TRBV20-1; D gene ambiguous. The germline CDR1 and CDR2 sequences are DFQATT and SNEGSKA (reference sequence). V lost 6 bases and J 0 bases, leaving 16 bases between the germline ends. The CDR3 runs 15 residues. DNA of the CDR3: TGCAGTGCGGCGGCGAGGAGAAAGAGCACAGATACGCAGTATTTT. Translating gives CSAAARRKSTDTQYF.

This clonotype was observed a single time. The chain has TRBV7-9 and TRBJ1-2; D not certain. Trimming shortened V by 5 bases and J by 6 bases, and 13 bases separated the two germline ends. This CDR3 spans 13 amino acids. Germline V gene sequence: CDR1 SEHNR, CDR2 FQNEAQ (reference sequence). The DNA for the CDR3 is TGTGCCAGCAGCCCTCCCACACGGAATGGCTACACCTTC. Residues: CASSPPTRNGYTF. Filled out from reference TRBV7-9 and TRBJ1-2, the complete variable domain reads DTGVSQNPRHKITKRGQNVTFRCDPISEHNRLYWYRQTLGQGPEFLTYFQNEAQLEKSRLLSDRFSAERPKGSFSTLEIQRTEQGDSAMYLCASSPPTRNGYTFGSGTRLTVV.

In nucleotides, the CDR3 is TGTGCCAGCAGCCGGGCAGCGGGGGGCCAAGAGACCCAGTACTTC. Protein sequence: CASSRAAGGQETQYF. The chain employs TRBV7-2 and TRBJ2-5; 9 positions agree with TRBD2. CDR1 SGHTA and CDR2 FQGNSA come from the germline V gene. V lost 5 bases and J lost 1; bases outside the gene matches: 5. The CDR3 is 15 amino acids.

The genes are TRBV28 and TRBJ2-3; D possibly corresponds to TRBD1 (6 bases). The V gene lost 8 bases and the J gene lost 2 bases, with 11 bases spanning the gap. Germline CDR1 reads MDHEN; CDR2 reads SYDVKM. CDR3 length: 13 amino acids. CDR3 in amino acids: CASAPGDTDTQYF. CDR3 nucleotide sequence: TGTGCCAGCGCCCCAGGGGACACAGATACGCAGTATTTT.

CDR3 protein: CASSVVGSSEQFF. The CDR3 region has the DNA TGTGCCAGCAGCGTAGTGGGGTCAAGTGAGCAGTTCTTC. This sequence joins TRBV9 and TRBJ2-1; D not certain. CDR3 length equals 13 residues. V shed 0 bases and J shed 9 bases, with 10 bases lying between them. Germline V gene data show CDR1 as SGDLS and CDR2 as YYNGEE.

The chain carries TRBV30 and TRBJ2-5; no clear D gene. The CDR3 consists of 13 residues. V was clipped by 2 bases and J by 2 bases, with 9 bases between them. CDR1 is GTSNPN and CDR2 is SVGIG in the germline V gene (reference sequence). CDR3 loop: CAWSSVLQETQYF. The CDR3 coding sequence is TGTGCCTGGAGTTCGGTCTTACAAGAGACCCAGTACTTC.

This chain uses TRBV7-6 with TRBJ2-5; no firm D call. This CDR3 region has 12 residues. CDR1 SGHVS and CDR2 FNYEAQ come from the germline V gene. The ends were cut back, 4 bases at V and 7 bases at J, with 10 bases in the middle. The CDR3 loop is CASSSNLGTQYF. The CDR3 DNA sequence: TGTGCCAGCAGCTCCAACCTTGGGACCCAGTACTTC. Full variable domain (missing parts from reference TRBV7-6 and TRBJ2-5): GAGVSQSPRYKVTKRGQDVALRCDPISGHVSLYWYRQALGQGPEFLTYFNYEAQQDKSGLPNDRFSAERPEGSISTLTIQRTEQRDSAMYRCASSSNLGTQYFGPGTRLLVL.

The gene calls are TRBV7-8 and TRBJ2-3; 12 positions agree with TRBD2. Per the germline V gene, CDR1 is SGHVS and CDR2 is FQNEAQ. CDR3 length: 16 amino acids. The V gene end was trimmed by 4 bases and the J gene end by 1 base; junction bases not matched to a gene: 3. The CDR3 is CASSSRLAGGTDTQYF. The CDR3, as DNA: TGTGCCAGCAGCTCCCGACTAGCGGGGGGCACAGATACGCAGTATTTT.

The V gene is TRBV7-9, the J gene TRBJ2-7; the D is unclear. The germline CDR1 and CDR2 sequences are SEHNR and FQNEAQ (reference sequence). Trimming shortened V by 4 bases and J by 5 bases, and 15 bases separated the two germline ends. The CDR3 covers 14 residues. CDR3 region: CASSSSFKVDEQYF. In DNA form, the CDR3 reads TGTGCCAGCAGCTCCTCCTTTAAGGTCGACGAGCAGTACTTC.

The chain links TRBV3-1 to TRBJ2-5; D gene uncertain. Germline V gene lookup returns CDR1 LGHDT and CDR2 YNNKEL (reference sequence). V was cut by 3 bases and J by 5 bases, with 7 bases left in between. CDR3 size: 12 residues. CDR3 DNA: TGTGCCAGCAGCCATGTAGTCGAGACCCAGTACTTC. It is translated as CASSHVVETQYF.

The chain uses TRBV30 and TRBJ2-5, with 9 nucleotides matching TRBD2. Trimming removed 1 base from V and 5 bases from J; junction bases left unmatched: 8. Germline-derived CDR1 and CDR2 are GTSNPN and SVGIG (reference sequence). The CDR3 spans 15 residues. The CDR3 DNA sequence: TGTGCCTGGAGTGGGGGGGCTAGCGGGGTGGAGACCCAGTACTTC. It codes for CAWSGGASGVETQYF.

The chain couples TRBV5-1 to TRBJ2-1; D might be TRBD2 (6 bases). Germline loops: CDR1 SGHRS, CDR2 YFSETQ. The V and J ends lost 2 bases and 8 bases respectively, with 14 bases between them. This CDR3 has 14 amino acids. CDR3 amino acids: CASSFGGARDEQFF. CDR3 in DNA: TGCGCCAGCAGCTTTGGCGGGGCGAGGGATGAGCAGTTCTTC.

This rearrangement joins TRBV5-6 to TRBJ1-6; 9 bases fit TRBD1. The CDR3 loop spans 14 amino acids. V was clipped by 5 bases and J by 10 bases; unmatched bases: 7. Germline assignment: CDR1 SGHDT and CDR2 YYEEEE. The CDR3, as DNA: TGTGCCAGCAGTCCAGGACAGGGGACCTCACCCCTCCACTTT. This encodes CASSPGQGTSPLHF. Using reference TRBV5-6 and TRBJ1-6 for the parts outside the CDR3, the full variable domain is DAGVTQSPTHLIKTRGQQVTLRCSPKSGHDTVSWYQQALGQGPQFIFQYYEEEERQRGNFPDRFSGHQFPNYSSELNVNALLLGDSALYLCASSPGQGTSPLHFGNGTRLTVT.

CDR3 protein: CASSLWLGATSTDTQYF. CDR3 DNA sequence: TGTGCCAGCTCCCTTTGGTTAGGGGCAACTAGCACAGATACGCAGTATTTT. V usage is TRBV13 and J usage is TRBJ2-3; D may be TRBD1 (5 bases). Germline lookup yields CDR1 PRHDT and CDR2 FYEKMQ (reference sequence). Trimming took 8 bases from V and 0 from J, leaving 21 bases between them. The CDR3 has 17 amino acids.